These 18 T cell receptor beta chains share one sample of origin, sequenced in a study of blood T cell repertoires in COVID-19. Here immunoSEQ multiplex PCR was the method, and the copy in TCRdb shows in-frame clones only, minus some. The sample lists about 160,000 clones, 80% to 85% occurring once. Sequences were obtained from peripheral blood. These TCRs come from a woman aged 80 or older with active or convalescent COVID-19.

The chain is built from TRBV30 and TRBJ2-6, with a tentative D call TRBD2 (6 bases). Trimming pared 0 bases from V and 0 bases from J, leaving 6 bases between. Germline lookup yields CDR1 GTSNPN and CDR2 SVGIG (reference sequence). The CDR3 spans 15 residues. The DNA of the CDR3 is TGTGCCTGGAGTGTCGGGGGCTCTGGGGCCAACGTCCTGACTTTC. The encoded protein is CAWSVGGSGANVLTF.

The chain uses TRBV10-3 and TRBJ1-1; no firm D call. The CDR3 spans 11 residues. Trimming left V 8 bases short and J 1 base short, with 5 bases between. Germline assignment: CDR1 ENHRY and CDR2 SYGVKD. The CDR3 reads CAILANTEAFF. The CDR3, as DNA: TGTGCCATCTTAGCGAACACTGAAGCTTTCTTT.

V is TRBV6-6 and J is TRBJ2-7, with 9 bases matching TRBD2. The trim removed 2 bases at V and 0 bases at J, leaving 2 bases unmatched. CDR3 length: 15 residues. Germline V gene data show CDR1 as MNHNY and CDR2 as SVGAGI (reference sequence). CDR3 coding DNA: TGTGCCAGCAGTTACCGTAGCGGGAGCTCCTACGAGCAGTACTTC. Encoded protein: CASSYRSGSSYEQYF.

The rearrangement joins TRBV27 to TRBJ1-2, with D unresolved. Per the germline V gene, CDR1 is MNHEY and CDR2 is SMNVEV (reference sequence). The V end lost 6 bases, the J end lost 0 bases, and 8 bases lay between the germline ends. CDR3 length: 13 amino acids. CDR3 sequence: CASRQTANYGYTF. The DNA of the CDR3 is TGTGCCAGCAGGCAAACAGCTAACTATGGCTACACCTTC.

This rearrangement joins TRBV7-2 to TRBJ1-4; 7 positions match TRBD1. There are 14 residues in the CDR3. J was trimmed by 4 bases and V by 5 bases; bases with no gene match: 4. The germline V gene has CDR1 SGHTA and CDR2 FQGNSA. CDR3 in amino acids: CASSRDSYNEKLFF. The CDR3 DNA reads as TGTGCCAGCAGCAGGGACAGCTATAATGAAAAACTGTTTTTT.

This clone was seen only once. CDR3 amino acids: CASSPSGQGGETQYF. DNA of the CDR3: TGCGCCAGCAGCCCGTCGGGACAGGGGGGTGAGACCCAGTACTTC. The chain is built from TRBV4-3 and TRBJ2-5; 11 bases agree with TRBD1. The ends lost 4 bases at V and 5 bases at J; junction bases unmatched: 6. Per the germline V gene, CDR1 is LGHNA and CDR2 is YSLEER. The CDR3 loop spans 15 amino acids.

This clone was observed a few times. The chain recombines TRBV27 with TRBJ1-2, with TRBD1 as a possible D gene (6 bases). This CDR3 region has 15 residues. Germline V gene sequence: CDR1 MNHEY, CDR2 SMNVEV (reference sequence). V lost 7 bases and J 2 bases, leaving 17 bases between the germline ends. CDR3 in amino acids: CASTRGWGGNYGYTF. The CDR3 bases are TGTGCCAGCACCCGGGGGTGGGGGGGCAACTATGGCTACACCTTC.

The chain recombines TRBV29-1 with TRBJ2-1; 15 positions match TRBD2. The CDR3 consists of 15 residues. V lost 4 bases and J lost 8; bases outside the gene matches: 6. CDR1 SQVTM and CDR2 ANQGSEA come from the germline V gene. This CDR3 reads CSVGTSGGAVDEQFF. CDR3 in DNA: TGCAGCGTTGGGACTAGCGGGGGGGCCGTGGATGAGCAGTTCTTC.

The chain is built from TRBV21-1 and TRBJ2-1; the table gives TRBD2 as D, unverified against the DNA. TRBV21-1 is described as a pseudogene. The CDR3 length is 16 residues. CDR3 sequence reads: CASSGEGASGWPEQFF. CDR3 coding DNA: TGTGCCAGCAGCGGAGAGGGAGCTAGCGGCTGGCCTGAGCAGTTCTTC.

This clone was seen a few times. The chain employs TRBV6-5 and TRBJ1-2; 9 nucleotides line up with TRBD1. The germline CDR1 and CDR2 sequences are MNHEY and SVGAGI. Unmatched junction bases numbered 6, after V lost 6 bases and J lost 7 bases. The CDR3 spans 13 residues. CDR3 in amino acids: CASRRTGDLGYTF. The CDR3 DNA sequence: TGTGCCAGCAGAAGGACAGGGGATCTTGGCTACACCTTC.

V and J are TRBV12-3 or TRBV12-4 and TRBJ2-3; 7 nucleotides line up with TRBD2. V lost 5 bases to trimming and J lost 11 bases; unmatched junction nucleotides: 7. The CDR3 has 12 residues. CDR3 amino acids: CASSPGLVEQYF. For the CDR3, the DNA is TGTGCCAGCAGTCCTGGACTAGTTGAGCAGTATTTT.

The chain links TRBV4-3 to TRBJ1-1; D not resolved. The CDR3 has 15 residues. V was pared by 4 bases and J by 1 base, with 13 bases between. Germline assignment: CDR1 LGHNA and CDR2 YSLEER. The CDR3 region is CASSPSRAENTEAFF. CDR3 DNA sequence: TGCGCCAGCAGCCCCTCGAGGGCAGAGAACACTGAAGCTTTCTTT.

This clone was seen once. The CDR3 sequence is CASSYSTGLVAEAFF. DNA of the CDR3: TGTGCCAGCAGTTACTCGACAGGGTTAGTAGCTGAAGCTTTCTTT. The chain recombines TRBV6-6 with TRBJ1-1; 7 positions agree with TRBD1. The V gene's germline CDR1 is MNHNY and CDR2 SVGAGI (reference sequence). This CDR3 is built from 15 residues. V trimming: 0 bases; J trimming: 6 bases; junction bases outside the gene matches: 7.

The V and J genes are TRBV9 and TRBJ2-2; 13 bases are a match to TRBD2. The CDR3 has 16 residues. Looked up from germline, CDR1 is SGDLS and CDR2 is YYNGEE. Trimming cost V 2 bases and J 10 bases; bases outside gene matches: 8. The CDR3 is CASSVPGTSGVAELFF. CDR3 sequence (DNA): TGTGCCAGCAGCGTTCCCGGGACTAGCGGGGTTGCGGAGCTGTTTTTT.

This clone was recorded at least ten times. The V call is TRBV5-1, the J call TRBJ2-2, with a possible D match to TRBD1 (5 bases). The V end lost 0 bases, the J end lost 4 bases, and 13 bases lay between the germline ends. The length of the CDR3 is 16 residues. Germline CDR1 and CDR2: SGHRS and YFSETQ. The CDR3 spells CASSLEGRVSTGELFF. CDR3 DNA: TGCGCCAGCAGCTTGGAAGGCAGGGTGTCCACCGGGGAGCTGTTTTTT.

CDR3 nucleotide sequence: TGTGCCAGCTCTGGGACAGTAACGGCTGAAGCTTTCTTT. This gives the protein CASSGTVTAEAFF. J is TRBJ1-1 and V is TRBV18; 7 bases align to TRBD1. With 6 bases clipped from V and 6 bases from J, the junction kept 7 bases outside the gene matches. CDR1 KGHSH and CDR2 LQKENI come from the germline V gene. The CDR3 contains 13 residues.

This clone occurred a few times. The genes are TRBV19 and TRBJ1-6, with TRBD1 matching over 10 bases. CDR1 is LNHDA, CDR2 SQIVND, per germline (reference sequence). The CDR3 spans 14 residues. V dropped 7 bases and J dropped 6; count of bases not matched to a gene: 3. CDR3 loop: CASTRDRGNSPLHF. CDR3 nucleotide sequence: TGTGCCAGTACCCGGGACAGGGGTAATTCACCCCTCCACTTT.

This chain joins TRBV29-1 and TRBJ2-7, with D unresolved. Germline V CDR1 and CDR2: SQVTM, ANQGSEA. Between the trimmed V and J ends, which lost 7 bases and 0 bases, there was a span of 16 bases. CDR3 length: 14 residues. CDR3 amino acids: CSATYTRNSYEQYF. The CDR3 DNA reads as TGCAGCGCTACCTACACCAGGAACTCCTACGAGCAGTACTTC.